This TCR beta chain was identified during a study of OX40 agonist ivuxolimab in advanced cancers. The overall study: Partial responses were seen in three patients, one with hepatocellular carcinoma and two with cutaneous melanoma.

After removal of 6 bases from V and 2 bases from J, the junction contained 3 bases not matched to a gene. This CDR3 has 13 amino acids. Germline V gives CDR1 MRHNA, CDR2 SNTAGT. Study findings and constraints: The CD4+ and CD8+ T cells in the blood had expanded clonally by week 6 at 0.1 to 3.0 mg/kg. The average count of expanded clones was higher among CD8+ T cells than among CD4+.

Sequencing used immunoSEQ multiplex PCR; TCRdb keeps in-frame clones, though not all of them. The sample carries several thousand clones, just over 65% recorded once. Of note for this clone: Its antigen is unknown.

The sequencing used CD4+ or CD8+ T cells sorted from blood, collected in a trial of the OX40 agonist ivuxolimab. The source of this sequence is an adult with an advanced solid tumor such as melanoma, head and neck, liver or kidney cancer. This chain connects TRBV6-4 to TRBJ1-1; 7 bases are shared with TRBD1. The CDR3 region is CASRQGGNTEAFF. For the CDR3, the DNA is TGTGCCAGCAGGCAGGGGGGAAACACTGAAGCTTTCTTT.